This entry lists 21 T cell receptor beta chains sequenced from one sample in a study of Ad26.COV2.S vaccination and SARS-CoV-2 variants. Treatment meaning: roughly 18 received Ad26.COV2.S at low or high dose, single or two shots; a few received placebo; per-sample allocation not given. The samples date from day 63 after the first vaccine or placebo injection. Only in-frame clones appear in the TCRdb table, and some are missing; sequencing was by immunoSEQ multiplex PCR. The sample yields some 450,000 clones, around 90% seen once. The starting material was peripheral blood, obtained in a trial of Ad26.COV2.S vaccine versus placebo. These TCRs come from a person aged 18-65 years who received the Ad26.COV2.S COVID-19 vaccine or a placebo.

This chain uses TRBV2 with TRBJ2-5, with D unclear. CDR1 and CDR2 from the germline V gene are SNHLY and FYNNEI. Trimming took 7 bases from V and 1 from J, leaving 13 bases between them. This CDR3 comprises 14 residues. In nucleotides, the CDR3 is TGTGCCAGCAAGCTGGAGTCCCCCCAAGAGACCCAGTACTTC. Its protein product is CASKLESPQETQYF.

This sequence joins TRBV28 and TRBJ2-7; D is perhaps TRBD2 (6 bases). CDR1 MDHEN and CDR2 SYDVKM come from the germline V gene. The V end lost 6 bases, the J end lost 5 bases, and 17 bases lay between the germline ends. The CDR3 contains 14 residues. This CDR3 reads CASRPGLTSHEQYF. The CDR3 DNA sequence: TGTGCCAGCAGGCCGGGACTCACTTCACACGAGCAGTACTTC.

This chain connects TRBV3-1 (or the pseudogene TRBV3-2) to TRBJ2-3; D call uncertain. The CDR3 has 15 residues. Deletions cut 4 bases from V and 1 base from J, with 12 bases between. Germline CDR1 reads LGHDT; CDR2 reads YNNKEL (reference sequence). CDR3 residues: CASSLVRAGTDTQYF. In nucleotides, the CDR3 is TGTGCCAGCAGCCTCGTAAGGGCAGGCACAGATACGCAGTATTTT.

The genes are TRBV5-6 and TRBJ2-7; the match to TRBD2 covers 13 bases. The CDR3 length is 14 residues. The germline gives CDR1 SGHDT, CDR2 YYEEEE. After removal of 5 bases from V and 3 bases from J, the junction contained 2 bases not matched to a gene. The CDR3 DNA reads TGTGCCAGCAGTTGGACTAGCGGGGGCTACGAGCAGTACTTC. It translates to CASSWTSGGYEQYF. The variable domain in full, completed from reference TRBV5-6 and TRBJ2-7, reads DAGVTQSPTHLIKTRGQQVTLRCSPKSGHDTVSWYQQALGQGPQFIFQYYEEEERQRGNFPDRFSGHQFPNYSSELNVNALLLGDSALYLCASSWTSGGYEQYFGPGTRLTVT.

The V and J genes are TRBV7-2 and TRBJ2-7, with D possibly matching TRBD2 (5 bases). CDR1 and CDR2 from the germline V gene are SGHTA and FQGNSA. The germline V and J ends were trimmed by 5 bases and 3 bases, with 17 bases remaining between them. This CDR3 region has 15 residues. In DNA, the CDR3 is TGTGCCAGCAGCCCCCTCGTGGTAGGAGGCTACGAGCAGTACTTC. This translates into CASSPLVVGGYEQYF.

The rearrangement links TRBV6-2 or TRBV6-3 to TRBJ1-5; no clear D gene. The germline gives CDR1 MNHEY, CDR2 SVGEGT. There are 12 residues in the CDR3. The V end was cut by 2 bases, the J end by 11 bases, with 10 bases between. The DNA for the CDR3 is TGTGCCAGCAGTTACCCGGGAGGGACCCAGCATTTT. Translating it yields CASSYPGGTQHF.

The V gene is TRBV9, the J gene TRBJ2-2; D is undetermined. The CDR3 runs to 16 residues. Trimming shortened V by 0 bases and J by 4 bases, and 13 bases separated the two germline ends. Germline V gives CDR1 SGDLS, CDR2 YYNGEE. Here the CDR3 DNA reads TGTGCCAGCAGCGTAGCCGGTTACCCCGGCACCGGGGAGCTGTTTTTT. It encodes CASSVAGYPGTGELFF.

The chain couples TRBV18 to TRBJ2-7; 7 bases map to TRBD1. The V and J ends lost 5 bases and 3 bases, in that order; junction bases with no gene match: 7. This CDR3 is built from 14 residues. CDR1 and CDR2 (germline): KGHSH, LQKENI. The CDR3 loop is CASSRQGPHYEQYF. The CDR3 DNA is TGTGCCAGCTCAAGACAGGGCCCCCACTACGAGCAGTACTTC.

This clone was picked up one time. The chain links TRBV19 to TRBJ2-3; D is perhaps TRBD1 (5 bases). This CDR3 is 15 amino acids long. Germline V gene sequence: CDR1 LNHDA, CDR2 SQIVND (reference sequence). The ends were cut back, 5 bases at V and 1 base at J, with 13 bases in the middle. CDR3 nucleotide sequence: TGTGCCAGTAGTCCAGGGATCCGCGGCACAGATACGCAGTATTTT. Translated, it gives CASSPGIRGTDTQYF.

This sequence joins TRBV5-4 and TRBJ2-1, with 8 nucleotides matching TRBD1. In germline, CDR1 is SGHNT, CDR2 YYREEE (reference sequence). Trimming took 5 bases from V and 8 from J; bases not matched to a gene: 12. The CDR3 totals 15 residues. The CDR3, as DNA: TGTGCCAGCAGGACCGGGACAGGAGGAATGGATGAGCAGTTCTTC. It specifies CASRTGTGGMDEQFF.

V usage is TRBV5-5 and J usage is TRBJ2-1; D perhaps matches TRBD2 (6 bases). Looked up from germline, CDR1 is SGHKS and CDR2 is YYEKEE (reference sequence). The germline V and J ends were trimmed by 2 bases and 2 bases, with 11 bases remaining between them. The CDR3 spans 15 residues. The CDR3 sequence is CASSFASDAYNEQFF. For the CDR3, the DNA is TGTGCCAGCAGCTTCGCTAGCGATGCCTACAATGAGCAGTTCTTC.

The chain couples TRBV4-2 to TRBJ1-1, with 10 bases aligning to TRBD1. Germline CDR1 LGHNA, CDR2 YNFKEQ. V shed 4 bases, J shed 4 bases, and the junction held 3 bases outside the gene matches. This CDR3 has 14 amino acids. The CDR3 nucleotides read TGTGCCAGCAGCCGGGACAGGGGCGGCACTGAAGCTTTCTTT. This codes for CASSRDRGGTEAFF.

The chain joins TRBV29-1 to TRBJ2-7; possibly TRBD2 for D (6 bases). The V gene lost 7 bases and the J gene lost 4 bases, with 23 bases spanning the gap. Germline lookup yields CDR1 SQVTM and CDR2 ANQGSEA. This CDR3 has 15 amino acids. This CDR3 is CSALGRGKGLYEQYF. In DNA, the CDR3 is TGCAGCGCCCTGGGCCGCGGGAAAGGCTTATACGAGCAGTACTTC.

The chain couples TRBV2 to TRBJ2-7; 7 positions agree with TRBD1. Germline values: CDR1 SNHLY, CDR2 FYNNEI. There are 15 residues in the CDR3. V was pared by 6 bases and J by 6 bases, with 14 bases of the junction left unmatched. This CDR3 is CASSDPQTGSAEQYF. The CDR3 DNA follows: TGTGCCAGCAGCGACCCTCAGACAGGGTCGGCCGAGCAGTACTTC.

The chain has TRBV7-2 and TRBJ2-2; the D gene is possibly TRBD1 (5 bases). This CDR3 contains 13 residues. In germline, CDR1 is SGHTA, CDR2 FQGNSA. Trimming removed 5 bases at V and 6 bases at J, with 10 bases between. The CDR3 coding sequence is TGTGCCAGCAGCCAGAACAGGCCCGGGGAGCTGTTTTTT. Encoded protein: CASSQNRPGELFF.

V usage is TRBV29-1 and J usage is TRBJ2-4, with TRBD1 identical over 10 bases. This CDR3 is built from 15 residues. V lost 3 bases and J lost 8; bases outside the gene matches: 10. Germline CDR1 and CDR2: SQVTM and ANQGSEA. This chain's CDR3 is CSVDGTGVQEDIQYF. CDR3 DNA: TGCAGCGTTGATGGGACAGGGGTCCAGGAGGACATTCAGTACTTC. Full variable domain (missing parts from reference TRBV29-1 and TRBJ2-4): SAVISQKPSRDICQRGTSLTIQCQVDSQVTMMFWYRQQPGQSLTLIATANQGSEATYESGFVIDKFPISRPNLTFSTLTVSNMSPEDSSIYLCSVDGTGVQEDIQYFGAGTRLSVL.

The chain is built from TRBV18 and TRBJ2-2; 8 bases fit TRBD1. The CDR3 runs 16 residues. Trimming took 3 bases from V and 4 from J; bases not matched to a gene: 7. Per the germline V gene, CDR1 is KGHSH and CDR2 is LQKENI. The CDR3 reads CASSPLDRGLTGELFF. CDR3 bases: TGTGCCAGCTCACCGCTCGACAGGGGCCTCACCGGGGAGCTGTTTTTT. The whole variable domain, filled in from reference TRBV18 and TRBJ2-2, reads NAGVMQNPRHLVRRRGQEARLRCSPMKGHSHVYWYRQLPEEGLKFMVYLQKENIIDESGMPKERFSAEFPKEGPSILRIQQVVRGDSAAYFCASSPLDRGLTGELFFGEGSRLTVL.

The V gene is TRBV5-1, the J gene TRBJ2-7, with 9 bases matching TRBD1. Germline values: CDR1 SGHRS, CDR2 YFSETQ. V lost 1 base and J lost 2; bases outside the gene matches: 7. The length of the CDR3 is 16 residues. In nucleotides, the CDR3 is TGCGCCAGCAGCTTGATTTGGACAGGGGTTCCCTACGAGCAGTACTTC. Translated, it gives CASSLIWTGVPYEQYF.

The chain carries TRBV4-1 and TRBJ2-1; 9 bases are a match to TRBD2. Germline CDR1 and CDR2: MGHRA and YSYEKL. The CDR3 loop spans 16 amino acids. V gave up 1 base and J gave up 2 bases; unmatched junction bases: 3. The CDR3 sequence: CASSQGLAGAYNEQFF. The DNA for the CDR3 is TGCGCCAGCAGCCAAGGGTTAGCGGGAGCCTACAATGAGCAGTTCTTC.

This clone showed up just once. The same CDR3 is also encoded by other DNA sequences in this sample. V is TRBV28 and J is TRBJ1-2, with D unclear. The germline V and J ends were trimmed by 4 bases and 4 bases, with 10 bases remaining between them. Germline lookup yields CDR1 MDHEN and CDR2 SYDVKM. CDR3 size: 13 residues. In DNA form, the CDR3 reads TGTGCCAGCAGTTCAGGAACGGTCTATGGCTACACCTTC. Residues: CASSSGTVYGYTF.

A word on this clone: This sample includes further DNA sequences coding for the same CDR3. This CDR3 reads CSARLVYEQYF. CDR3 sequence (DNA): TGCAGTGCAAGACTAGTATACGAGCAGTACTTC. The V gene is TRBV20-1, the J gene TRBJ2-7, with D perhaps TRBD2 (6 bases). Germline-derived CDR1 and CDR2 are DFQATT and SNEGSKA (reference sequence). V was pared by 6 bases and J by 4 bases, with 10 bases between. The CDR3 is 11 residues long.